The present T cell receptor beta chain was sequenced within a study of blood T cell repertoires in COVID-19. Looking at the study overall: PBMCs, B-cell-depleted T cells, or T cells provided the cDNA or gDNA that made up the material.

The repertoire was sequenced with immunoSEQ multiplex PCR; TCRdb's copy has only in-frame clones and lacks some. The table lists 100,000 to 150,000 clones, just under 90% of them singletons. The table lists this clone with a count of one. Per the germline V gene, CDR1 is SGDLS and CDR2 is YYNGEE. Trimming took 4 bases from V and 4 from J, leaving 17 bases between them. CDR3 length equals 15 residues. This rearrangement joins TRBV9 to TRBJ1-1; D gene ambiguous. Sequences were obtained from peripheral blood. The TCR was taken from a woman between 50 and 59 years old with acute or convalescent COVID-19. The CDR3 is CASSPEVEGCTEAFF. Here the CDR3 DNA reads TGTGCCAGCAGCCCAGAGGTGGAGGGTTGCACTGAAGCTTTCTTT.